Listed below are T cell receptor beta chains from one sample, sequenced in a study of technical replicates of blood from a few donors. TCRdb's copy holds only in-frame clones and misses some; the assay was immunoSEQ multiplex PCR. The sample carries about 75,000 clones, roughly 91% recorded once. Sequenced: T cells isolated from PBMCs. The source is a human donor in good health. Some clones in this sample may be carry-over from other donors' samples. CDR3s include the opening cysteine and the closing phenylalanine or tryptophan. The order of the fields is CDR3 protein, D gene, J gene, V gene. The D gene is left open where the match is weak.

CDR3 protein: CASSLSLDSHQPQHF
D gene: NA
J gene: TRBJ1-5
V gene: TRBV27

CDR3 protein: CASSTGQFFSGNTIYF
D gene: TRBD1
J gene: TRBJ1-3
V gene: TRBV28

CDR3 protein: CASSGTGQFSLYAFF
D gene: TRBD1
J gene: TRBJ1-1
V gene: TRBV4-1

CDR3 protein: CASSPGTDYGYTF
D gene: TRBD1
J gene: TRBJ1-2
V gene: TRBV7-3

CDR3 protein: CASSPRGLASSPLHF
D gene: NA
J gene: TRBJ1-6
V gene: TRBV4-1

CDR3 protein: CASSQVPRGAANEKLFF
D gene: TRBD1
J gene: TRBJ1-4
V gene: TRBV4-1

CDR3 protein: CASSVDGTANTGELFF
D gene: TRBD1
J gene: TRBJ2-2
V gene: TRBV9

CDR3 protein: CASVASGADTQYF
D gene: TRBD2
J gene: TRBJ2-3
V gene: TRBV10-3

CDR3 protein: CASSSGTIETQYF
D gene: NA
J gene: TRBJ2-5
V gene: TRBV7-6

CDR3 protein: CASSLGAGNTEAFF
D gene: NA
J gene: TRBJ1-1
V gene: TRBV27

CDR3 protein: CASSSTPSGQETQYF
D gene: NA
J gene: TRBJ2-5
V gene: TRBV5-1

CDR3 protein: CASGGQSYSYEQYF
D gene: NA
J gene: TRBJ2-7
V gene: TRBV2

CDR3 protein: CASSIRYRGPRSYNEQFF
D gene: TRBD1
J gene: TRBJ2-1
V gene: TRBV28

CDR3 protein: CASSPLDRGPEAFF
D gene: TRBD1
J gene: TRBJ1-1
V gene: TRBV28

CDR3 protein: CASSPTGPTTDTQYF
D gene: TRBD1
J gene: TRBJ2-3
V gene: TRBV7-6

CDR3 protein: CASRLEASGRSETQYF
D gene: TRBD2
J gene: TRBJ2-5
V gene: TRBV11-2

CDR3 protein: CASSLASTNSYEQYF
D gene: NA
J gene: TRBJ2-7
V gene: TRBV5-4

CDR3 protein: CASGTRTPTTGELFF
D gene: NA
J gene: TRBJ2-2
V gene: TRBV19

CDR3 protein: CASSYSRGSADTQYF
D gene: TRBD1
J gene: TRBJ2-3
V gene: TRBV4-1

CDR3 protein: CASSTGLARTDTQYF
D gene: TRBD2
J gene: TRBJ2-3
V gene: TRBV9

CDR3 protein: CASSQGKRGFVSGELFF
D gene: TRBD2
J gene: TRBJ2-2
V gene: TRBV14

CDR3 protein: CASSQAQRGHQETQYF
D gene: TRBD2
J gene: TRBJ2-5
V gene: TRBV4-1

CDR3 protein: CASSSSPGQGAPEAFF
D gene: TRBD1
J gene: TRBJ1-1
V gene: TRBV27

CDR3 protein: CASSPGETQYF
D gene: NA
J gene: TRBJ2-5
V gene: TRBV28

CDR3 protein: CAINTGGDGYTF
D gene: TRBD1
J gene: TRBJ1-2
V gene: TRBV10-3

CDR3 protein: CASSSGQGGREQYF
D gene: TRBD1
J gene: TRBJ2-7
V gene: TRBV7-8

CDR3 protein: CASSFAAGGSYEQYF
D gene: TRBD2
J gene: TRBJ2-7
V gene: TRBV5-4

CDR3 protein: CASSLSYGFDEQFF
D gene: NA
J gene: TRBJ2-1
V gene: TRBV27

CDR3 protein: CASSYHVTSGSYEQYF
D gene: TRBD2
J gene: TRBJ2-7
V gene: TRBV28

CDR3 protein: CASTKTAGGDIQYF
D gene: TRBD2
J gene: TRBJ2-4
V gene: TRBV7-6

CDR3 protein: CAARRDYLGKYTF
D gene: NA
J gene: TRBJ1-2
V gene: TRBV27

CDR3 protein: CASSPTGDYEQYF
D gene: TRBD1
J gene: TRBJ2-7
V gene: TRBV7-9

CDR3 protein: CASSQVNTEAFF
D gene: NA
J gene: TRBJ1-1
V gene: TRBV14

CDR3 protein: CASSQVLLRDTEAFF
D gene: NA
J gene: TRBJ1-1
V gene: TRBV14